A single sample gave rise to the 5 T cell receptor beta chains below, sequenced in a study of blood T cells in healthy people across ages. PCR was performed a second time for roughly 7 to 12 cycles using a sample-barcoded 5' primer and a J-beta primer mix. MiXCR, applied by TCRdb to the 5' RACE reads, yields one record per CDR3 protein. Among 800,000 to 900,000 distinct CDR3 sequences listed, approximately 65% were seen once. The sequencing sample was made of blood. The receptors were sampled from a man younger than 45 in good health.

This clonotype was picked up one time. V gene TRBV7-9 combines with J gene TRBJ2-1, with D maybe TRBD1 (6 bases). Trimming pared 5 bases from V and 1 base from J, leaving 18 bases between. Germline V gene sequence: CDR1 SEHNR, CDR2 FQNEAQ (reference sequence). The CDR3 spans 17 residues. CDR3 protein: CASSTPENRASYNEQFF. In DNA, the CDR3 is TGTGCCAGCAGCACACCGGAGAACAGGGCTTCCTACAATGAGCAGTTCTTC. The full variable domain, completed using reference TRBV7-9 and TRBJ2-1, is DTGVSQNPRHKITKRGQNVTFRCDPISEHNRLYWYRQTLGQGPEFLTYFQNEAQLEKSRLLSDRFSAERPKGSFSTLEIQRTEQGDSAMYLCASSTPENRASYNEQFFGPGTRLTVL.

Regarding this clonotype: Possible read error: a much larger clone is one base away. The chain joins TRBV28 to TRBJ1-6, with TRBD1 identical over 8 bases. Losses at the gene ends were 5 bases for V and 1 base for J; bases not matched to a gene: 4. This CDR3 region has 16 residues. Germline V gene data show CDR1 as MDHEN and CDR2 as SYDVKM. Written as DNA, the CDR3 is TGTGCCAGCAGTCGGGACAGGACTTCCTATAATTCACCCCTCCACTTT. Residues: CASSRDRTSYNSPLHF. The full variable domain, completed using reference TRBV28 and TRBJ1-6, is DVKVTQSSRYLVKRTGEKVFLECVQDMDHENMFWYRQDPGLGLRLIYFSYDVKMKEKGDIPEGYSVSREKKERFSLILESASTNQTSMYLCASSRDRTSYNSPLHFGNGTRLTVT.

The rearrangement joins TRBV27 to TRBJ2-1; D might be TRBD2 (6 bases). CDR3 size: 16 residues. CDR1 and CDR2 (germline): MNHEY, SMNVEV (reference sequence). Trimming removed 1 base at V and 7 bases at J, with 17 bases between. CDR3 loop: CASSLFIRGLANEQFF. CDR3 sequence (DNA): TGTGCCAGCAGTTTATTCATACGGGGGTTGGCGAATGAGCAGTTCTTC.

The chain carries TRBV6-2 or TRBV6-3 and TRBJ1-4; the D gene is possibly TRBD1 (5 bases). Trimming left V 6 bases short and J 3 bases short, with 14 bases between. This CDR3 is built from 15 residues. The germline V gene encodes CDR1 MNHEY and CDR2 SVGEGT. The chain's CDR3 is CASRLTGLPNEKLFF. Written as DNA, the CDR3 is TGTGCCAGCAGACTTACAGGCTTACCTAATGAAAAACTGTTTTTT.

V and J are TRBV20-1 and TRBJ1-5, with TRBD1 as a possible D gene (5 bases). Germline V gene sequence: CDR1 DFQATT, CDR2 SNEGSKA (reference sequence). The CDR3 loop spans 15 amino acids. V was trimmed by 3 bases and J by 3 bases, leaving 15 bases between them. DNA for the CDR3: TGCAGTGCTAGGGGGGGGTCCAGGGCCAATCAGCCCCAGCATTTT. This sequence encodes CSARGGSRANQPQHF.